One and the same sample provided the 8 T cell receptor beta chains below, sequenced in a study of tumor-infiltrating lymphocytes in primary liver carcinoma. TCR beta cDNA came from roughly 0.45 ug total RNA, primed with a constant-region primer. Libraries for TCR beta were built through three nested multiplex PCR rounds, which together made up a slightly modified ARM-PCR procedure. TRBV1-TRBV30 forward and Cbeta reverse primers drove the first two roughly 10-cycle rounds. MiXCR, run by TCRdb on the multiplex PCR reads, gives a single entry per CDR3 protein. The sample yields approximately 300,000 distinct CDR3 sequences, less than 75% seen once. The blood RNA (from unsorted whole blood) was obtained, and germline DNA was also extracted. The sequenced sample was peripheral blood. Receptor source: a man in his forties with primary liver carcinoma and hepatitis B virus infection.

For this clonotype: A much larger clone is a single base away; this may be a read error. The chain uses TRBV12-3 or TRBV12-4 and TRBJ2-1; D may be TRBD2 (5 bases). V was pared by 5 bases and J by 5 bases, with 7 bases between. The CDR3 has 12 amino acids. CDR3 protein: CASSIGDNEQFF. CDR3 sequence (DNA): TGTGCCAGCAGTATCGGGGACAATGAGCAGTTCTTC.

As concerns this clonotype: A much larger clone differs by one base, so this may be a read error. The chain is built from TRBV4-3 and TRBJ1-1; tentative D call: TRBD1 (5 bases). The CDR3 is made up of 14 amino acids. The germline gives CDR1 LGHNA, CDR2 YSLEER. CDR3 DNA: TGCGCCAGCAGCAAAGATTCGGGACGGACTGAAGCTTTCTTT. Its translation: CASSKDSGRTEAFF.

With regard to this clonotype: With a much larger clone just one base away, this may be a read error. The rearrangement uses TRBV12-3 or TRBV12-4 and TRBJ1-5; TRBD1 matches at 7 bases. The CDR3 spans 12 residues. The CDR3 nucleotides are TGTACCAGCACCACAGGGGACCAGCCCCAGCATTTT. Translated: CTSTTGDQPQHF.

The sample holds a few counts of this clonotype. The chain carries TRBV14 and TRBJ1-1; D is unresolved. This CDR3 spans 13 amino acids. Germline assignment: CDR1 SGHDN and CDR2 FVKESK. The CDR3 DNA sequence: TGTACGAGCAGCCAAGACCAGAACACTGAAGCTTTCTTT. Amino acid sequence: CTSSQDQNTEAFF.

The chain uses TRBV24-1 and TRBJ1-5; 7 positions match TRBD1. The CDR3 has 16 residues. The V gene end was trimmed by 3 bases and the J gene end by 2 bases; junction bases not matched to a gene: 6. Germline-derived CDR1 and CDR2 are KGHDR and SFDVKD. The CDR3 spells CATSDPRGGGNQPQHF. The CDR3 DNA follows: TGTGCCACCAGTGATCCCAGGGGGGGTGGCAATCAGCCCCAGCATTTT.

Concerning this clonotype: This may come from a read error, since a much larger clone is one base off. The V and J genes are TRBV11-2 and TRBJ2-3; no definite D call. The CDR3 runs 13 residues. Germline loops: CDR1 SGHAT, CDR2 FQNNGV. The DNA for the CDR3 is TGCGCCAGCAGCGAAGACATCCGAGATACGCAGTATTTT. Protein product: CASSEDIRDTQYF.

The chain is built from TRBV11-1 and TRBJ2-7; 8 nucleotides line up with TRBD2. The V and J ends lost 7 bases and 2 bases, in that order; junction bases with no gene match: 10. This CDR3 has 15 residues. Germline-derived CDR1 and CDR2 are SGHAT and FQDESV (reference sequence). This chain's CDR3 is CASNPLRGGTYEQYF. The CDR3 nucleotides are TGTGCCAGCAACCCCCTACGGGGGGGGACCTACGAGCAGTACTTC.

Details on this clonotype: This may be a read error: a much more frequent sequence differs by one nucleotide. The V gene is TRBV5-1, the J gene TRBJ1-2, with D possibly matching TRBD1 (5 bases). CDR3 size: 13 residues. V lost 4 bases and J lost 11, with 18 bases in between. Germline values: CDR1 SGHRS, CDR2 YFSETQ. CDR3 in amino acids: CASSPMTDSVYTF. In DNA form, the CDR3 reads TGCGCCAGCAGCCCCATGACAGACTCTGTTTACACCTTC.